This passage covers 23 T cell receptor beta chains from one sample sequenced in a study of blood T cell repertoires in COVID-19. Clones were read by immunoSEQ multiplex PCR, and TCRdb kept only the in-frame ones, dropping some. The sample holds 200,000 to 300,000 clones; roughly 76% are singletons and the top ten take 7.5%. The sequenced material came from peripheral blood. These TCRs come from a woman older than 75 with COVID-19, enrolled during active disease.

J is TRBJ1-2 and V is TRBV3-1 (or the pseudogene TRBV3-2), with 9 bases lining up with TRBD1. V dropped 5 bases and J dropped 6; count of bases not matched to a gene: 4. Germline CDR1 LGHDT, CDR2 YNNKEL (reference sequence). The CDR3 loop spans 13 amino acids. CDR3 sequence (DNA): TGTGCCAGCAGCTTCCGACAGGGGGATGGCTACACCTTC. It translates to CASSFRQGDGYTF.

This clone was recorded only once. This sequence joins TRBV7-9 and TRBJ2-5; 11 bases are a match to TRBD2. The V gene end was trimmed by 6 bases and the J gene end by 2 bases; junction bases not matched to a gene: 5. The germline gives CDR1 SEHNR, CDR2 FQNEAQ (reference sequence). The CDR3 is 15 amino acids. The CDR3 here is CASRQLAGGQETQYF. CDR3 nucleotides: TGTGCCAGCAGACAATTAGCGGGAGGGCAAGAGACCCAGTACTTC.

The chain uses TRBV4-1 and TRBJ1-1, with TRBD1 identical over 10 bases. The trim removed 4 bases at V and 4 bases at J, leaving 3 bases unmatched. CDR3 length: 14 residues. Germline V CDR1 and CDR2: MGHRA, YSYEKL. The CDR3: CASSRGQGGTEAFF. As DNA, the CDR3 is TGCGCCAGCAGCCGTGGACAGGGGGGCACTGAAGCTTTCTTT.

This CDR3 reads CASRGRGRGGYTF. The CDR3 nucleotides read TGTGCCAGCAGGGGCAGGGGGCGAGGTGGCTACACCTTC. The rearrangement links TRBV28 to TRBJ1-2; 8 nucleotides line up with TRBD1. The CDR3 sequence is 13 residues long. CDR1 is MDHEN, CDR2 SYDVKM, per germline. Trimming took 6 bases from V and 7 from J; bases not matched to a gene: 7.

The chain is built from TRBV19 and TRBJ1-2, with D maybe TRBD1 (6 bases). Trimming removed 7 bases at V and 5 bases at J, with 14 bases between. The CDR3 runs to 13 residues. Per germline, CDR1 LNHDA and CDR2 SQIVND (reference sequence). The CDR3 loop reads CASNKGRGYGYTF. CDR3 nucleotides: TGTGCCAGTAACAAGGGCAGGGGTTATGGCTACACCTTC.

The rearrangement uses TRBV7-9 and TRBJ1-2; 9 bases agree with TRBD1. Germline V gene data show CDR1 as SEHNR and CDR2 as FQNEAQ (reference sequence). CDR3 length equals 16 residues. J gave up 0 bases and V 4 bases, and 6 bases lay outside the gene matches. CDR3 nucleotides: TGTGCCAGCAGCTCGGGGACAGGGAATCCTAACTATGGCTACACCTTC. Translation: CASSSGTGNPNYGYTF.

The rearrangement links TRBV7-2 to TRBJ1-5, with D perhaps matching TRBD1 (6 bases). Trimming removed 4 bases at V and 6 bases at J, with 16 bases between. CDR1 SGHTA and CDR2 FQGNSA come from the germline V gene. The CDR3 extends over 15 amino acids. This CDR3 is CASSSTTGYGQPQHF. CDR3 coding DNA: TGTGCCAGCAGCTCCACTACAGGGTACGGTCAGCCCCAGCATTTT. Filled out from reference TRBV7-2 and TRBJ1-5, the complete variable domain reads GAGVSQSPSNKVTEKGKDVELRCDPISGHTALYWYRQSLGQGLEFLIYFQGNSAPDKSGLPSDRFSAERTGGSVSTLTIQRTQQEDSAVYLCASSSTTGYGQPQHFGDGTRLSIL.

The chain combines TRBV27 with TRBJ1-1; no clear D. With 1 base removed from V and 1 base from J, the gap between germline ends came to 4 bases. The CDR3 runs to 13 residues. Germline CDR1 MNHEY, CDR2 SMNVEV (reference sequence). This CDR3 is CASSLYGNTEAFF. The DNA of the CDR3 is TGTGCCAGCAGTTTATACGGGAACACTGAAGCTTTCTTT.

This clone was seen a handful of times. V usage is TRBV4-1 and J usage is TRBJ2-6; D call uncertain. Germline values: CDR1 MGHRA, CDR2 YSYEKL. Trimming cost V 1 base and J 0 bases, with 4 bases left between them. The CDR3 consists of 15 residues. In DNA form, the CDR3 reads TGCGCCAGCAGCCAAGTCAACTCTGGGGCCAACGTCCTGACTTTC. Protein product: CASSQVNSGANVLTF.

The chain links TRBV3-1 (or the pseudogene TRBV3-2) to TRBJ1-1, with 7 bases matching TRBD1. CDR3 length equals 15 residues. Germline CDR1 and CDR2: LGHDT and YNNKEL (reference sequence). The ends lost 4 bases at V and 3 bases at J; junction bases unmatched: 8. CDR3 in DNA: TGTGCCAGCAGCCCCCTGACAGGGTTGGACACTGAAGCTTTCTTT. As protein: CASSPLTGLDTEAFF.

This clone was counted once. This sequence joins TRBV7-2 and TRBJ1-5; no clear D gene. The CDR3 extends over 15 amino acids. CDR1 SGHTA and CDR2 FQGNSA come from the germline V gene. Trimming shortened V by 5 bases and J by 3 bases, and 14 bases separated the two germline ends. The CDR3 protein is CASSLQTRNNQPQHF. CDR3 nucleotide sequence: TGTGCCAGCAGCCTGCAGACACGAAACAATCAGCCCCAGCATTTT.

The chain recombines TRBV19 with TRBJ1-2; D remains unclear. This CDR3 has 12 amino acids. CDR1 and CDR2 from the germline V gene are LNHDA and SQIVND (reference sequence). The V gene lost 0 bases and the J gene lost 5 bases, with 4 bases spanning the gap. CDR3 sequence reads: CASSIDLYGYTF. The DNA of the CDR3 is TGTGCCAGTAGTATAGATCTATATGGCTACACCTTC.

The chain links TRBV11-2 to TRBJ2-6, with 11 bases lining up with TRBD1. The CDR3 is made up of 16 amino acids. Per germline, CDR1 SGHAT and CDR2 FQNNGV. The ends lost 7 bases at V and 4 bases at J; junction bases unmatched: 6. The CDR3 DNA is TGTGCCAGCAAGGACAGGGGGCGCGCCGGGGCCAACGTCCTGACTTTC. It is translated as CASKDRGRAGANVLTF. Full variable domain (rest looked up from reference TRBV11-2 and TRBJ2-6): EAGVAQSPRYKIIEKRQSVAFWCNPISGHATLYWYQQILGQGPKLLIQFQNNGVVDDSQLPKDRFSAERLKGVDSTLKIQPAKLEDSAVYLCASKDRGRAGANVLTFGAGSRLTVL.

V gene TRBV3-1 (or the pseudogene TRBV3-2) combines with J gene TRBJ2-3, with TRBD2 matching 12 bases. The germline CDR1 and CDR2 sequences are LGHDT and YNNKEL (reference sequence). The CDR3 runs 17 residues. V was pared by 0 bases and J by 2 bases, with 3 bases of the junction left unmatched. The CDR3 DNA reads as TGTGCCAGCAGCCAAGAGCGGACTAGCGGGAACACAGATACGCAGTATTTT. Encoded protein: CASSQERTSGNTDTQYF.

V is TRBV5-4 and J is TRBJ2-5; maybe TRBD2 (5 bases). CDR1 and CDR2 from the germline V gene are SGHNT and YYREEE (reference sequence). V gave up 0 bases and J gave up 4 bases, with 16 bases separating them. This CDR3 is 16 amino acids long. CDR3 coding DNA: TGTGCCAGCAGCTTGGATTTACAGCGGCTGGGAGAGACCCAGTACTTC. Protein: CASSLDLQRLGETQYF. The variable domain in full, with the rest retrieved from reference TRBV5-4 and TRBJ2-5, is ETGVTQSPTHLIKTRGQQVTLRCSSQSGHNTVSWYQQALGQGPQFIFQYYREEENGRGNFPPRFSGLQFPNYSSELNVNALELDDSALYLCASSLDLQRLGETQYFGPGTRLLVL.

The gene calls are TRBV19 and TRBJ1-5; the match to TRBD1 covers 7 bases. The CDR3 is 15 residues long. The germline CDR1 and CDR2 sequences are LNHDA and SQIVND (reference sequence). The trim removed 8 bases at V and 2 bases at J, leaving 9 bases unmatched. The CDR3 DNA follows: TGTGCCAGTCACCAGACAGGGTTGGGCAATCAGCCCCAGCATTTT. Its translation: CASHQTGLGNQPQHF.

The CDR3, as DNA: TGTGCCAGCAGTCACCCGGGACAGGGGACCTATGGCTACACCTTC. Translating gives CASSHPGQGTYGYTF. The chain combines TRBV6-2 or TRBV6-3 with TRBJ1-2, with 10 nucleotides matching TRBD1. The V and J ends lost 5 bases and 4 bases, in that order; junction bases with no gene match: 7. The CDR3 totals 15 residues. CDR1 and CDR2 (germline): MNHEY, SVGEGT.

This clone turned up a few times. The rearrangement uses TRBV3-1 (or the pseudogene TRBV3-2) and TRBJ2-7; TRBD1 matches at 7 bases. The CDR3 runs to 12 residues. Germline V gene lookup returns CDR1 LGHDT and CDR2 YNNKEL (reference sequence). V shed 1 base and J 6 bases; nucleotides not matched to a gene: 0. Here the CDR3 DNA reads TGTGCCAGCAGCCAAGCAGGGGGCGAGCAGTACTTC. Translated: CASSQAGGEQYF.

The rearrangement links TRBV19 to TRBJ2-1; D perhaps matches TRBD1 (5 bases). Germline lookup yields CDR1 LNHDA and CDR2 SQIVND (reference sequence). The CDR3 contains 14 residues. With 7 bases removed from V and 3 bases from J, the gap between germline ends came to 13 bases. Written as DNA, the CDR3 is TGTGCCAGTACCCGACAGTTGGGCTACAATGAGCAGTTCTTC. Protein: CASTRQLGYNEQFF.

The CDR3 protein is CASSPQGGGISGNTIYF. CDR3 nucleotides: TGTGCCAGCAGCCCACAAGGGGGGGGGATCTCTGGAAACACCATATATTTT. J is TRBJ1-3 and V is TRBV7-6; perhaps TRBD1 as D (6 bases). The CDR3 is made up of 17 amino acids. CDR1 and CDR2 (germline): SGHVS, FNYEAQ. Trimming took off 5 bases at V and 0 bases at J, with 17 bases between the two ends.

The chain combines TRBV5-1 with TRBJ1-6; 7 bases fit TRBD1. The CDR3 has 14 residues. Germline assignment: CDR1 SGHRS and CDR2 YFSETQ. The V and J ends lost 4 bases and 10 bases, in that order; junction bases with no gene match: 8. CDR3 residues: CASSADRAGSPLHF. CDR3 in DNA: TGCGCCAGCAGCGCCGACAGGGCGGGCTCACCCCTCCACTTT.

The rearrangement uses TRBV2 and TRBJ1-1; 9 bases fit TRBD1. The junction had 6 bases not matched to a gene; V was cut back by 5 bases and J by 5 bases. Germline assignment: CDR1 SNHLY and CDR2 FYNNEI. This CDR3 comprises 14 residues. In DNA, the CDR3 is TGTGCCAGCAGTCGGGGACAGGGAACTACTGAAGCTTTCTTT. It codes for CASSRGQGTTEAFF.

This clone was seen once. The genes are TRBV2 and TRBJ1-2, with D possibly TRBD1 on 5 matching bases. Germline CDR1 SNHLY, CDR2 FYNNEI. Trimming left V 4 bases short and J 3 bases short, with 15 bases between. This CDR3 has 15 amino acids. CDR3 nucleotides: TGTGCCAGCAGTGTAACAGGAGAATACGACTATGGCTACACCTTC. It translates to CASSVTGEYDYGYTF.